This T cell receptor beta chain stems from a study of glioma-infiltrating T cells after dendritic cell vaccination. Regarding the study as a whole: No direct clonality-survival link was found; a diverse polyclonal response may matter.

V was clipped by 11 bases and J by 3 bases, with 11 bases between them. The germline CDR1 and CDR2 sequences are MNHNY and SVGAGI (reference sequence). This CDR3 is 11 amino acids long. The table lists this clone with a count of one. What it binds is not known. Primers: 60 V beta forward and 13 J beta reverse. The protocol was immunoSEQ multiplex PCR, while the TCRdb copy is restricted to in-frame clones and leaves out a portion. Among roughly 3,100 clones listed, approximately 79% were seen once. The sample was tumor tissue, taken before dendritic cell vaccination. The source of this sequence is a human donor with glioblastoma. The V and J genes are TRBV6-6 and TRBJ2-7; possibly TRBD2 for D (6 bases). The CDR3 sequence is CAAGQNYEQYF. As DNA, the CDR3 is TGTGCCGCGGGGCAGAACTACGAGCAGTACTTC.